Shown below are 15 T cell receptor beta chains from a single sample sequenced in a study of OX40 agonist ivuxolimab in advanced cancers. Sequencing used immunoSEQ multiplex PCR; TCRdb keeps in-frame clones, though not all of them. Among approximately 68,000 clones listed, about 90% were seen once. The specimen comprised CD4+ or CD8+ T cells sorted from blood, sampled in a trial of the OX40 agonist ivuxolimab. The receptors come from an adult with an advanced solid tumor such as melanoma, head and neck, liver or kidney cancer.

The chain links TRBV7-2 to TRBJ2-5, with a possible D match to TRBD2 (7 bases). Germline assignment: CDR1 SGHTA and CDR2 FQGNSA. The V end was cut by 6 bases, the J end by 4 bases, with 15 bases between. The length of the CDR3 is 14 residues. The CDR3 coding sequence is TGTGCCAGCAGGGGGAGGGGGATGGGAGAGACCCAGTACTTC. Translated: CASRGRGMGETQYF.

Points on this clone: The germline gene is not matched at one end of the junction; a read error may be the cause. This chain links TRBV7-2 with TRBJ2-2; D gene uncertain. Germline values: CDR1 SGHTA, CDR2 FQGNSA. The CDR3 runs 12 residues. CDR3 region: CASSQRNEELFF. The CDR3 region has the DNA TGCGCCAGCAGCCAAAGAAACGAGGAGCTGTTTTTT.

Turning to this clone: The germline gene is not matched at one end of the junction; a read error may be the cause. V and J are TRBV5-6 and TRBJ2-3, with TRBD2 as a possible D gene (7 bases). Germline V gives CDR1 SGHDT, CDR2 YYEEEE. The CDR3 has 16 amino acids. CDR3 nucleotide sequence: TGTGCCAGCAGGTTGGGGGGGCCTAGCTCTCTAGATACGCAGTATTTT. Translated: CASRLGGPSSLDTQYF.

The gene calls are TRBV11-2 and TRBJ2-3; D gene uncertain. There are 15 residues in the CDR3. Trimming took off 1 base at V and 9 bases at J, with 17 bases between the two ends. Germline V gene data show CDR1 as SGHAT and CDR2 as FQNNGV. CDR3 DNA: TGTGCCAGCAGCTTAGGAGGCGCCATTTGGAGCACGCAGTATTTT. This codes for CASSLGGAIWSTQYF.

This sequence joins TRBV19 and TRBJ2-2; the D is unclear. V was trimmed by 6 bases and J by 4 bases, leaving 6 bases between them. The CDR3 consists of 12 residues. Per germline, CDR1 LNHDA and CDR2 SQIVND (reference sequence). CDR3 sequence: CASRKSTGELFF. The CDR3 DNA follows: TGTGCCAGTAGAAAATCCACCGGGGAGCTGTTTTTT.

This chain uses TRBV28 with TRBJ1-2, with 10 bases matching TRBD1. J gave up 7 bases and V 10 bases, and 12 bases lay outside the gene matches. The CDR3 is 14 amino acids. Germline V gene lookup returns CDR1 MDHEN and CDR2 SYDVKM. In nucleotides, the CDR3 is TGTGCCACAAACGACCGGGACAGGGGCGTTGGCTACACCTTC. This translates into CATNDRDRGVGYTF.

This clone has only a few counts. V usage is TRBV5-8 and J usage is TRBJ1-1; a weak D match, TRBD1 (5 bases). CDR1 is SGHTS, CDR2 YDEGEE, per germline. This CDR3 has 13 amino acids. Trimming took 4 bases from V and 1 from J, leaving 8 bases between them. Here the CDR3 DNA reads TGTGCCAGCAGCATCGGACAGAACACTGAAGCTTTCTTT. Protein sequence: CASSIGQNTEAFF. Supplemented by reference TRBV5-8 and TRBJ1-1, the full variable domain reads EAGVTQSPTHLIKTRGQQATLRCSPISGHTSVYWYQQALGLGLQFLLWYDEGEERNRGNFPPRFSGRQFPNYSSELNVNALELEDSALYLCASSIGQNTEAFFGQGTRLTVV.

J is TRBJ2-3 and V is TRBV14, with D unresolved. The CDR3 consists of 18 residues. Germline values: CDR1 SGHDN, CDR2 FVKESK. V was shortened by 0 bases and J by 3 bases, with 19 bases between the two germline ends. The CDR3 region is CASSQERIETYATDTQYF. The CDR3 nucleotides are TGTGCCAGCAGCCAAGAGAGAATTGAGACCTACGCGACAGATACGCAGTATTTT.

CDR3 residues: CASSLQGLNTEAFF. The CDR3 nucleotides are TGTGCCAGCAGTCTACAGGGGCTGAACACTGAAGCTTTCTTT. The chain uses TRBV6-1 and TRBJ1-1; 7 nucleotides align to TRBD1. Trimming cost V 5 bases and J 0 bases; bases outside gene matches: 3. Germline CDR1 reads MNHNS; CDR2 reads SASEGT. The CDR3 is 14 amino acids.

The rearrangement uses TRBV4-3 and TRBJ2-1, with D unresolved. The ends were cut back, 1 base at V and 9 bases at J, with 13 bases in the middle. This CDR3 is built from 14 residues. Germline V gives CDR1 LGHNA, CDR2 YSLEER. CDR3 sequence: CASSQVLHEGEQFF. In nucleotides, the CDR3 is TGCGCCAGCAGCCAAGTACTACATGAAGGTGAGCAGTTCTTC.

The chain combines TRBV6-1 with TRBJ2-7; 7 bases map to TRBD1. This CDR3 is 15 amino acids long. CDR1 is MNHNS, CDR2 SASEGT, per germline. After removal of 7 bases from V and 3 bases from J, the junction contained 12 bases not matched to a gene. As DNA, the CDR3 is TGTGCCAGCACCATGGACGGGACAGCCTACTACGAGCAGTACTTC. As protein: CASTMDGTAYYEQYF.

CDR3 sequence reads: CASSYSTGGAYNEQFF. The CDR3 DNA is TGTGCCAGCAGTTACTCGACGGGGGGGGCCTACAATGAGCAGTTCTTC. This chain connects TRBV6-5 to TRBJ2-1, with 8 bases lining up with TRBD2. J gave up 2 bases and V 0 bases, and 3 bases lay outside the gene matches. The CDR3 totals 16 residues. From germline, CDR1 is MNHEY and CDR2 SVGAGI.

As for this clone: In the same sample, other DNA sequences code for this CDR3. V is TRBV9 and J is TRBJ2-3, with D unclear. The germline V gene has CDR1 SGDLS and CDR2 YYNGEE. Deletions cut 2 bases from V and 4 bases from J, with 8 bases between. This CDR3 comprises 13 residues. CDR3 sequence: CASSVASPDTQYF. CDR3 nucleotides: TGTGCCAGCAGCGTGGCGTCCCCAGATACGCAGTATTTT.

V usage is TRBV6-5 and J usage is TRBJ2-1; D is perhaps TRBD1 (5 bases). Germline CDR1 is MNHEY and CDR2 is SVGAGI. V was shortened by 6 bases and J by 4 bases, with 16 bases between the two germline ends. The CDR3 is 15 amino acids. CDR3 bases: TGTGCCAGCAGACAAACAGGCGTATTTTACAATGAGCAGTTCTTC. Amino acid sequence: CASRQTGVFYNEQFF.

The chain recombines TRBV7-9 with TRBJ2-3; D possibly corresponds to TRBD1 (5 bases). The V end lost 1 base, the J end lost 2 bases, and 7 bases lay between the germline ends. This CDR3 has 14 amino acids. Germline loops: CDR1 SEHNR, CDR2 FQNEAQ (reference sequence). This chain's CDR3 is CASSLEQDTDTQYF. The CDR3 coding sequence is TGTGCCAGCAGCTTAGAACAGGACACAGATACGCAGTATTTT. Using reference TRBV7-9 and TRBJ2-3 for the parts outside the CDR3, the full variable domain is DTGVSQNPRHKITKRGQNVTFRCDPISEHNRLYWYRQTLGQGPEFLTYFQNEAQLEKSRLLSDRFSAERPKGSFSTLEIQRTEQGDSAMYLCASSLEQDTDTQYFGPGTRLTVL.